The source of this T cell receptor beta chain is a study of beta chain features in type 1 diabetes. Study outcomes and limitations: Across patients, naive, central memory and Treg TCRB repertoires exhibited apparently greater similarity than was observed across healthy donors. People with Type 1 diabetes carried modestly yet significantly shorter TCRB CDR3s in all four CD4+ subsets. Since sequencing was performed on cDNA, cells with high TCR expression could be over-represented. VDJ junctions from type 1 diabetes patients carried fewer insertions and larger deletions.

The sequenced template was cDNA made from the entire isolated RNA. The study sequenced naive, central memory and regulatory T cell samples to an average of roughly 3.4 million reads. Repertoires were generated with immunoSEQ multiplex PCR, while TCRdb's copy carries only in-frame clones and drops some. This sample carries about 650,000 clones, under 15% of them seen once, and the ten largest clones take more than 0.09%. Worth noting for this clone: What it binds is not known.

With 4 bases removed from V and 4 bases from J, the gap between germline ends came to 16 bases. Looked up from germline, CDR1 is MDHEN and CDR2 is SYDVKM. This CDR3 spans 15 amino acids. The sequenced sample was naive CD4+ T cells from blood. The chain has TRBV28 and TRBJ2-5; D is perhaps TRBD1 (6 bases). This TCR came from a man younger than 40 with type 1 diabetes. DNA for the CDR3: TGTGCCAGCAGTTCGAATGCAGGGGTTGGAGAGACCCAGTACTTC. Translation gives CASSSNAGVGETQYF.